Presented here are 32 T cell receptor beta chains from one specimen sequenced in a study of blood T cell repertoires in COVID-19. TCRdb's table, derived via immunoSEQ multiplex PCR, lists solely in-frame clones and lacks some. The table records roughly 120,000 clones, almost 85% of them present only once. The material sequenced was peripheral blood. The receptor source for this set is a man between 70 and 80 years old with active or convalescent COVID-19.

This clone has a single count. The chain employs TRBV9 and TRBJ2-3; tentative D call: TRBD2 (6 bases). Trimming stripped 2 bases from V and 1 base from J, with 11 bases between. The CDR3 is made up of 15 amino acids. The germline V gene has CDR1 SGDLS and CDR2 YYNGEE. CDR3 in DNA: TGTGCCAGCAGCGTGGGGGGTCGTGGCACAGATACGCAGTATTTT. Translated, it gives CASSVGGRGTDTQYF. Complete variable domain (other parts from reference TRBV9 and TRBJ2-3): DSGVTQTPKHLITATGQRVTLRCSPRSGDLSVYWYQQSLDQGLQFLIQYYNGEERAKGNILERFSAQQFPDLHSELNLSSLELGDSALYFCASSVGGRGTDTQYFGPGTRLTVL.

The genes are TRBV5-1 and TRBJ1-4; TRBD1 matches at 9 bases. Trimming cost V 4 bases and J 2 bases; bases outside gene matches: 3. The CDR3 runs to 15 residues. Germline V gene data show CDR1 as SGHRS and CDR2 as YFSETQ. CDR3 sequence (DNA): TGCGCCAGCAGCCAGGACAGGGGCACTAATGAAAAACTGTTTTTT. It codes for CASSQDRGTNEKLFF.

This chain joins TRBV7-8 and TRBJ2-3, with 7 nucleotides matching TRBD2. V was pared by 5 bases and J by 6 bases, with 8 bases of the junction left unmatched. The CDR3 loop spans 14 amino acids. Germline CDR1 is SGHVS and CDR2 is FQNEAQ. The CDR3 here is CASSRGRESDTQYF. The CDR3 DNA reads as TGTGCCAGCAGCCGAGGGCGGGAGTCTGATACGCAGTATTTT.

The J gene is TRBJ1-4, the V gene TRBV7-2; the D gene is possibly TRBD1 (5 bases). Germline V gene sequence: CDR1 SGHTA, CDR2 FQGNSA. V gave up 5 bases and J gave up 8 bases, with 15 bases separating them. This CDR3 is 14 amino acids long. CDR3 residues: CASSPTRVGEKLFF. The CDR3 nucleotides read TGTGCCAGCAGCCCTACCAGGGTAGGAGAAAAACTGTTTTTT. Together with reference TRBV7-2 and TRBJ1-4, the CDR3 gives the full variable domain: GAGVSQSPSNKVTEKGKDVELRCDPISGHTALYWYRQSLGQGLEFLIYFQGNSAPDKSGLPSDRFSAERTGGSVSTLTIQRTQQEDSAVYLCASSPTRVGEKLFFGSGTQLSVL.

This clone was seen a few times. The V and J genes are TRBV5-1 and TRBJ1-3; D remains ambiguous. Between the trimmed V and J ends, which lost 0 bases and 0 bases, there was a span of 7 bases. This CDR3 region has 15 residues. Germline CDR1 and CDR2: SGHRS and YFSETQ. CDR3 protein: CASSLAPGSGNTIYF. For the CDR3, the DNA is TGCGCCAGCAGCTTGGCACCAGGCTCTGGAAACACCATATATTTT.

This clone was picked up many times. Other DNA sequences from this sample encode an identical CDR3 as well. V gene TRBV11-3 combines with J gene TRBJ1-2; D is possibly TRBD1 (5 bases). Germline values: CDR1 SGHNT, CDR2 YENEEA. Deletions cut 0 bases from V and 2 bases from J, with 13 bases between. The CDR3 totals 16 residues. The CDR3 here is CASSLEGRGGNYGYTF. CDR3 sequence (DNA): TGTGCCAGCAGCTTAGAGGGTCGCGGGGGGAACTATGGCTACACCTTC. Supplemented by reference TRBV11-3 and TRBJ1-2, the full variable domain reads EAGVVQSPRYKIIEKKQPVAFWCNPISGHNTLYWYLQNLGQGPELLIRYENEEAVDDSQLPKDRFSAERLKGVDSTLKIQPAELGDSAVYLCASSLEGRGGNYGYTFGSGTRLTVV.

Details on this clone: At one of its ends the junction is not consistent with the germline gene, which may arise from a read error. V is TRBV6-5 and J is TRBJ2-7; TRBD1 aligns across 11 bases. The length of the CDR3 is 15 residues. Germline CDR1 is MNHEY and CDR2 is SVGAGI. CDR3 coding DNA: TGTGCCGGCAGTTCCGGGACAGGGGGTTTCTACGAGCAGTACTTC. Translating it yields CAGSSGTGGFYEQYF.

The table lists this clone with a few counts. The chain uses TRBV24-1 and TRBJ2-3; the match to TRBD2 covers 10 bases. The germline V gene encodes CDR1 KGHDR and CDR2 SFDVKD. The CDR3 runs 15 residues. The J segment lost 1 base and the V segment lost 4 bases, leaving 1 base of the junction unmatched. CDR3 residues: CATSEGTSGTDTQYF. In DNA form, the CDR3 reads TGTGCCACCAGTGAAGGGACTAGCGGCACAGATACGCAGTATTTT.

This clone was picked up one time. This chain's CDR3 is CASSPGLAGYQETQYF. CDR3 in DNA: TGTGCCAGCTCGCCAGGACTAGCGGGATACCAAGAGACCCAGTACTTC. The V call is TRBV18, the J call TRBJ2-5; 12 positions match TRBD2. Germline V gives CDR1 KGHSH, CDR2 LQKENI. The ends lost 6 bases at V and 0 bases at J; junction bases unmatched: 5. CDR3 length: 16 amino acids. The complete variable domain, with remaining parts taken from reference TRBV18 and TRBJ2-5, reads NAGVMQNPRHLVRRRGQEARLRCSPMKGHSHVYWYRQLPEEGLKFMVYLQKENIIDESGMPKERFSAEFPKEGPSILRIQQVVRGDSAAYFCASSPGLAGYQETQYFGPGTRLLVL.

V gene TRBV4-3 combines with J gene TRBJ2-5, with 9 bases that match TRBD2. Germline V gene lookup returns CDR1 LGHNA and CDR2 YSLEER. After removal of 0 bases from V and 4 bases from J, the junction contained 6 bases not matched to a gene. CDR3 length: 16 residues. Written as DNA, the CDR3 is TGCGCCAGCAGCCAAGAGGTAGCGGGAGTAGGAGAGACCCAGTACTTC. Protein product: CASSQEVAGVGETQYF.

This clone was seen once. The gene calls are TRBV4-1 and TRBJ1-6; 8 nucleotides agree with TRBD1. Germline CDR1 is MGHRA and CDR2 is YSYEKL. The CDR3 consists of 15 residues. The J segment lost 7 bases and the V segment lost 4 bases, leaving 6 bases of the junction unmatched. As DNA, the CDR3 is TGCGCCAGCAGCCCGGGGACAGGTAAAAATTCACCCCTCCACTTT. It specifies CASSPGTGKNSPLHF.

This chain links TRBV24-1 with TRBJ1-5, with D tentatively TRBD1 (6 bases). Germline V lookup: CDR1 KGHDR, CDR2 SFDVKD. Trimming cost V 3 bases and J 3 bases, with 8 bases left between them. The CDR3 is 14 residues long. The CDR3 region is CATSDRGSNQPQHF. CDR3 sequence (DNA): TGTGCCACCAGTGATAGGGGGTCCAATCAGCCCCAGCATTTT.

This sequence joins TRBV6-1 and TRBJ2-7; 10 nucleotides line up with TRBD2. The ends lost 2 bases at V and 5 bases at J; junction bases unmatched: 18. The CDR3 has 19 amino acids. Germline V gene data show CDR1 as MNHNS and CDR2 as SASEGT. The CDR3 region is CASSEIREVRGLAIHEQYF. The CDR3 bases are TGTGCCAGCAGTGAAATCAGAGAGGTGAGGGGACTAGCGATCCACGAGCAGTACTTC.

The chain is built from TRBV6-5 and TRBJ2-3, with D perhaps matching TRBD1 (5 bases). This CDR3 has 15 amino acids. Trimming cost V 7 bases and J 4 bases, with 18 bases left between them. Germline V lookup: CDR1 MNHEY, CDR2 SVGAGI. The DNA of the CDR3 is TGTGCCAGCATCACAGGTTCGAACTTGGCAGATACGCAGTATTTT. Residues: CASITGSNLADTQYF.

This clone was counted a single time. V gene TRBV7-9 combines with J gene TRBJ2-3; D is uncertain. The germline gives CDR1 SEHNR, CDR2 FQNEAQ (reference sequence). Trimming left V 4 bases short and J 0 bases short, with 17 bases between. The CDR3 runs to 17 residues. The CDR3 nucleotides are TGTGCCAGCAGCTCGAGTGTGGCTATCGGGAGCACAGATACGCAGTATTTT. Translation gives CASSSSVAIGSTDTQYF.

The V call is TRBV6-5, the J call TRBJ1-5; 7 bases are shared with TRBD1. Unmatched junction bases numbered 11, after V lost 6 bases and J lost 9 bases. Germline V CDR1 and CDR2: MNHEY, SVGAGI. The CDR3 is made up of 14 amino acids. CDR3 nucleotides: TGTGCCAGCAGCGTAAGACAGGGTGGAGGGCCCCAGCATTTT. Translated, it gives CASSVRQGGGPQHF.

This clone was seen only a few times. The gene calls are TRBV5-1 and TRBJ2-1; TRBD2 aligns across 7 bases. V dropped 4 bases and J dropped 4; count of bases not matched to a gene: 8. The CDR3 consists of 15 residues. Per germline, CDR1 SGHRS and CDR2 YFSETQ. This CDR3 is CASSPGAGLYNEQFF. In DNA, the CDR3 is TGCGCCAGCAGCCCTGGGGCGGGACTATACAATGAGCAGTTCTTC.

This clone showed up just once. This chain links TRBV10-3 with TRBJ2-1; D unclear. The germline V and J ends were trimmed by 8 bases and 0 bases, with 11 bases remaining between them. This CDR3 is 14 amino acids long. Germline values: CDR1 ENHRY, CDR2 SYGVKD. CDR3 region: CAIRSVSSYNEQFF. CDR3 in DNA: TGTGCCATCCGGAGCGTGAGCTCCTACAATGAGCAGTTCTTC.

The J gene is TRBJ1-2, the V gene TRBV4-3; a possible D gene is TRBD1 (5 bases). V was clipped by 5 bases and J by 4 bases, with 17 bases between them. Per germline, CDR1 LGHNA and CDR2 YSLEER. CDR3 length equals 15 residues. CDR3 nucleotide sequence: TGCGCCAGCAGCTACGATTTAGGGGAAAGCTATGGCTACACCTTC. Translating it yields CASSYDLGESYGYTF.

The V and J genes are TRBV2 and TRBJ2-7; D not resolved. CDR1 is SNHLY, CDR2 FYNNEI, per germline. The CDR3 extends over 11 amino acids. Trimming stripped 6 bases from V and 5 bases from J, with 8 bases between. The CDR3 is CASRNYHEQYF. CDR3 nucleotides: TGTGCCAGCAGGAACTACCACGAGCAGTACTTC.

This clone was seen a handful of times. The rearrangement joins TRBV4-1 to TRBJ1-1; tentatively, D is TRBD1 (5 bases). V lost 9 bases to trimming and J lost 5 bases, with 16 bases between them. Germline V CDR1 and CDR2: MGHRA, YSYEKL. The CDR3 sequence is 13 residues long. DNA for the CDR3: TGCGCCAGTCGGGTCAGGGCCGGGACTGAAGCTTTCTTT. It is translated as CASRVRAGTEAFF.

The genes are TRBV9 and TRBJ2-5; 7 bases are a match to TRBD2. The trim removed 2 bases at V and 4 bases at J, leaving 2 bases unmatched. This CDR3 is 13 amino acids long. CDR1 and CDR2 (germline): SGDLS, YYNGEE. CDR3 protein: CASSVTSRETQYF. CDR3 bases: TGTGCCAGCAGCGTGACTAGCCGAGAGACCCAGTACTTC.

The chain carries TRBV5-5 and TRBJ1-2; 8 positions agree with TRBD1. Germline V gene sequence: CDR1 SGHKS, CDR2 YYEKEE (reference sequence). The CDR3 contains 13 residues. V shed 0 bases and J 8 bases; nucleotides not matched to a gene: 3. For the CDR3, the DNA is TGTGCCAGCAGCTTGGACAGGGGGAAAGGCTACACCTTC. Translating gives CASSLDRGKGYTF.

As for this clone: An end of the junction does not agree with germline; a read error may underlie this. This chain uses TRBV7-7 with TRBJ1-1; D perhaps matches TRBD1 (6 bases). The CDR3 totals 16 residues. CDR1 SSHAT and CDR2 FNYEAQ come from the germline V gene (reference sequence). CDR3 residues: CASITWGGDMNTEAFF. The CDR3 DNA reads as TGTGCTAGCATCACGTGGGGGGGCGACATGAACACTGAAGCTTTCTTT.

The chain uses TRBV5-5 and TRBJ2-5; weak D call: TRBD1 (6 bases). The CDR3 length is 14 residues. The V gene lost 0 bases and the J gene lost 5 bases, with 11 bases spanning the gap. CDR1 is SGHKS, CDR2 YYEKEE, per germline (reference sequence). CDR3 residues: CASSLEQGRETQYF. The CDR3 DNA sequence: TGTGCCAGCAGCTTGGAACAGGGTCGGGAGACCCAGTACTTC. Full variable domain (missing parts from reference TRBV5-5 and TRBJ2-5): DAGVTQSPTHLIKTRGQQVTLRCSPISGHKSVSWYQQVLGQGPQFIFQYYEKEERGRGNFPDRFSARQFPNYSSELNVNALLLGDSALYLCASSLEQGRETQYFGPGTRLLVL.

The J gene is TRBJ2-1, the V gene TRBV7-8; TRBD2 agrees at 7 bases. The germline CDR1 and CDR2 sequences are SGHVS and FQNEAQ. This CDR3 is built from 15 residues. J lost 7 bases, V lost 4 bases, and 10 bases had no gene match. The CDR3 DNA follows: TGTGCCAGCAGCTCCTATGCGGGACTACGGAATGAGCAGTTCTTC. This gives the protein CASSSYAGLRNEQFF.

J is TRBJ2-3 and V is TRBV28; 7 bases fit TRBD2. Germline CDR1 is MDHEN and CDR2 is SYDVKM. The CDR3 has 17 amino acids. J was trimmed by 1 base and V by 5 bases; bases with no gene match: 12. The CDR3 nucleotides read TGTGCCAGCAGTACCCAACCTAGCGGAGGGGGCACAGATACGCAGTATTTT. Residues: CASSTQPSGGGTDTQYF. Together with reference TRBV28 and TRBJ2-3, the CDR3 gives the full variable domain: DVKVTQSSRYLVKRTGEKVFLECVQDMDHENMFWYRQDPGLGLRLIYFSYDVKMKEKGDIPEGYSVSREKKERFSLILESASTNQTSMYLCASSTQPSGGGTDTQYFGPGTRLTVL.

The V and J genes are TRBV6-2 or TRBV6-3 and TRBJ1-5; no firm D call. The V end lost 4 bases, the J end lost 2 bases, and 21 bases lay between the germline ends. The V gene's germline CDR1 is MNHEY and CDR2 SVGEGT. There are 18 residues in the CDR3. The CDR3, as DNA: TGTGCCAGCAGTTCCTCCGCGGGTCTGCTAATAGGCAATCAGCCCCAGCATTTT. It translates to CASSSSAGLLIGNQPQHF.

V gene TRBV11-2 combines with J gene TRBJ2-1; D call uncertain. The V gene lost 1 base and the J gene lost 1 base, with 5 bases spanning the gap. The CDR3 runs 14 residues. Germline V gene sequence: CDR1 SGHAT, CDR2 FQNNGV. CDR3 amino acids: CASSLVQSYNEQFF. The CDR3 DNA is TGTGCCAGCAGCTTAGTGCAGTCCTACAATGAGCAGTTCTTC.

The chain links TRBV6-6 to TRBJ2-3; D uncertain. The CDR3 length is 16 residues. Germline V gene sequence: CDR1 MNHNY, CDR2 SVGAGI (reference sequence). V was shortened by 2 bases and J by 0 bases, with 12 bases between the two germline ends. CDR3 region: CASSYGQQASTDTQYF. The CDR3 region has the DNA TGTGCCAGCAGTTACGGGCAGCAAGCTAGCACAGATACGCAGTATTTT.

A single count supports this clone. The V call is TRBV11-2, the J call TRBJ2-1; no firm D call. V lost 2 bases and J 9 bases, leaving 11 bases between the germline ends. The germline gives CDR1 SGHAT, CDR2 FQNNGV. CDR3 size: 13 residues. The chain's CDR3 is CASSLSGRSEQFF. In nucleotides, the CDR3 is TGTGCCAGCAGCTTAAGTGGAAGGAGTGAGCAGTTCTTC.

The V gene is TRBV4-1, the J gene TRBJ2-7; TRBD1 agrees at 10 bases. Per germline, CDR1 MGHRA and CDR2 YSYEKL. V lost 3 bases and J lost 4; bases outside the gene matches: 6. The CDR3 has 15 residues. CDR3 DNA: TGCGCCAGCAGCCAGGGACAGGGGACCTTTTACGAGCAGTACTTC. Translating it yields CASSQGQGTFYEQYF.